The clone carrying this T cell receptor (beta chain) came up once. Method: immunoSEQ multiplex PCR; TCRdb's copy keeps in-frame clones and lacks some. The profile covers approximately 94,000 clones, with approximately 82% appearing a single time and more than 20% taken by the ten largest. This sample stems from a study of radiotherapy plus CTLA-4 blockade in lung cancer. The CDR3 has 14 amino acids. CDR1 and CDR2 from the germline V gene are SGHRS and YFSETQ. Trimming stripped 1 base from V and 3 bases from J, with 10 bases between. The clonotype originates from a human donor with non-small cell lung cancer that progressed on radiotherapy plus ipilimumab. Sequences were derived from peripheral blood, sampled from a patient treated with radiotherapy plus ipilimumab. The genes are TRBV5-1 and TRBJ1-2, with D possibly TRBD1 on 5 matching bases. Written as DNA, the CDR3 is TGCGCCAGCAGCTTGTCGCCGACAGACTATGGCTACACCTTC. It translates to CASSLSPTDYGYTF.